Presented here are 26 T cell receptor beta chains from one specimen sequenced in a study of shared T cell receptors in the human thymus. Method: immunoSEQ multiplex PCR; TCRdb's copy keeps in-frame clones and lacks some. The top ten hold 0.015% to 0.02% of the sample, which has about 380,000 clones, around 93% seen once. Sequenced material: thymocytes. The receptors shown here come from a human donor.

The V and J genes are TRBV2 and TRBJ1-5; D is unresolved. The CDR3 totals 12 residues. Germline V CDR1 and CDR2: SNHLY, FYNNEI. The ends were cut back, 1 base at V and 9 bases at J, with 7 bases in the middle. CDR3 amino acids: CASSEGQSPQHF. CDR3 coding DNA: TGTGCCAGCAGTGAAGGGCAGTCGCCCCAGCATTTT.

CDR3 nucleotides: TGTGCCAGCAGTGAAGTGGGGGAATTGAACACCGGGGAGCTGTTTTTT. Translation: CASSEVGELNTGELFF. The J gene is TRBJ2-2, the V gene TRBV2; D possibly uses TRBD1 or TRBD2 (5 bases each). Trimming removed 1 base from V and 1 base from J, with 10 bases in between. The CDR3 extends over 16 amino acids. Germline lookup yields CDR1 SNHLY and CDR2 FYNNEI.

The chain uses TRBV7-6 and TRBJ2-5; 7 nucleotides align to TRBD1. CDR1 SGHVS and CDR2 FNYEAQ come from the germline V gene. The length of the CDR3 is 14 residues. The V and J ends lost 1 base and 4 bases, in that order; junction bases with no gene match: 3. CDR3 residues: CASSLGGQRETQYF. CDR3 DNA sequence: TGTGCCAGCAGCTTAGGGGGACAGCGAGAGACCCAGTACTTC.

This chain connects TRBV25-1 to TRBJ1-3, with a tentative D call TRBD1 (5 bases). The CDR3 sequence is 15 residues long. Deletions cut 7 bases from V and 0 bases from J, with 13 bases between. The V gene's germline CDR1 is MGHDK and CDR2 SYGVNS. The CDR3 here is CASTLGGDSGNTIYF. The CDR3 nucleotides read TGTGCCAGCACTTTAGGAGGGGACTCTGGAAACACCATATATTTT.

CDR3 loop: CAISGNQGADTQYF. CDR3 DNA sequence: TGTGCCATCAGTGGCAACCAGGGGGCAGATACGCAGTATTTT. The gene calls are TRBV10-3 and TRBJ2-3; TRBD1 matches 7 bases. CDR3 length equals 14 residues. Germline CDR1 ENHRY, CDR2 SYGVKD. The V gene end was trimmed by 4 bases and the J gene end by 4 bases; junction bases not matched to a gene: 5.

The chain joins TRBV5-1 to TRBJ2-2, with D unclear. The V end was cut by 5 bases, the J end by 6 bases, with 8 bases between. The CDR3 runs to 12 residues. The germline CDR1 and CDR2 sequences are SGHRS and YFSETQ. The CDR3 DNA reads TGCGCCAGCAGGGGAATCTCCGGGGAGCTGTTTTTT. This sequence encodes CASRGISGELFF.

The chain uses TRBV7-2 and TRBJ1-5; D remains ambiguous. Trimming shortened V by 1 base and J by 5 bases, and 6 bases separated the two germline ends. The CDR3 covers 13 residues. Germline values: CDR1 SGHTA, CDR2 FQGNSA. As DNA, the CDR3 is TGTGCCAGCAGCTTAGGTGAGGATCAGCCCCAGCATTTT. Translating it yields CASSLGEDQPQHF.

J is TRBJ1-1 and V is TRBV5-6; tentative D call: TRBD1 (5 bases). CDR1 SGHDT and CDR2 YYEEEE come from the germline V gene. The CDR3 loop spans 16 amino acids. Trimming cost V 3 bases and J 1 base, with 16 bases left between them. CDR3 bases: TGTGCCAGCAGCTCCCAGGGATGGGCAGGGAACACTGAAGCTTTCTTT. Protein product: CASSSQGWAGNTEAFF.

The chain is built from TRBV7-9 and TRBJ2-5, with a tentative D call TRBD2 (5 bases). The CDR3 runs 16 residues. V lost 5 bases and J 6 bases, leaving 22 bases between the germline ends. Germline assignment: CDR1 SEHNR and CDR2 FQNEAQ (reference sequence). The CDR3 loop reads CASSPGRGQNPKTQYF. CDR3 nucleotide sequence: TGTGCCAGCAGCCCCGGACGAGGGCAGAACCCAAAGACCCAGTACTTC.

Comments on this clone: Compared with germline, one end of the junction differs, possibly owing to a read error. The chain employs TRBV5-1 and TRBJ2-7; a weak D match, TRBD2 (6 bases). The CDR3 consists of 12 residues. Germline CDR1 reads SGHRS; CDR2 reads YFSETQ. CDR3 in amino acids: CASSWGPGQRDF. The CDR3 DNA is TGCGCCAGCAGCTGGGGTCCGGGCCAGCGGGACTTC.

The V gene is TRBV7-9, the J gene TRBJ2-5, with TRBD2 identical over 14 bases. CDR3 length: 18 amino acids. CDR1 is SEHNR and CDR2 is FQNEAQ in the germline V gene (reference sequence). Unmatched junction bases numbered 5, after V lost 1 base and J lost 1 base. CDR3 nucleotides: TGTGCCAGCAGCTTAGGCCCGGGGACTAGCGGGAGCCAAGAGACCCAGTACTTC. It codes for CASSLGPGTSGSQETQYF.

This sequence joins TRBV14 and TRBJ1-3; D remains unclear. This CDR3 spans 16 amino acids. V was pared by 1 base and J by 0 bases, with 10 bases between. Germline V gene lookup returns CDR1 SGHDN and CDR2 FVKESK. Here the CDR3 DNA reads TGTGCCAGCAGCCAAGTGATGAGGGTCTCTGGAAACACCATATATTTT. It translates to CASSQVMRVSGNTIYF.

This sequence joins TRBV5-1 and TRBJ1-1; D ambiguous. Germline V gives CDR1 SGHRS, CDR2 YFSETQ. The V end lost 4 bases, the J end lost 2 bases, and 12 bases lay between the germline ends. CDR3 length: 14 amino acids. The CDR3 region has the DNA TGCGCCAGCAGCCCGCAGGCATATAACACTGAAGCTTTCTTT. This sequence encodes CASSPQAYNTEAFF.

In DNA form, the CDR3 reads TGCAGCGTTAAAGGAAAGACTAACACCGGGGAGCTGTTTTTT. This translates into CSVKGKTNTGELFF. This chain joins TRBV29-1 and TRBJ2-2; D is unresolved. The CDR3 has 14 amino acids. Germline V gene sequence: CDR1 SQVTM, CDR2 ANQGSEA. Trimming removed 5 bases from V and 2 bases from J, with 12 bases in between.

The J gene is TRBJ1-1, the V gene TRBV15, with D possibly matching TRBD1 (5 bases). Germline lookup yields CDR1 LNHNV and CDR2 YYDKDF (reference sequence). The CDR3 extends over 15 amino acids. Trimming removed 5 bases at V and 1 base at J, with 14 bases between. Here the CDR3 DNA reads TGTGCCACCAGCCCCACTCCAGGGCGGAACACTGAAGCTTTCTTT. Translated, it gives CATSPTPGRNTEAFF.

CDR3 bases: TGTGCCAGCAGCCGTGGACAGGGTGATGAAAAACTGTTTTTT. Translated: CASSRGQGDEKLFF. The chain couples TRBV6-5 to TRBJ1-4, with 8 bases identical to TRBD1. The CDR3 runs to 14 residues. Germline CDR1 and CDR2: MNHEY and SVGAGI. Germline trimming cut 6 bases from V and 6 bases from J; bases unmatched to any gene: 6.

The chain employs TRBV6-1 and TRBJ1-5; D unresolved. Germline CDR1 MNHNS, CDR2 SASEGT. Trimming removed 0 bases at V and 0 bases at J, with 6 bases between. This CDR3 spans 15 amino acids. The CDR3 DNA sequence: TGTGCCAGCAGTGAAGCGAACGGTAGCAATCAGCCCCAGCATTTT. Translated: CASSEANGSNQPQHF.

The V and J genes are TRBV28 and TRBJ1-4; the D is unclear. Germline V lookup: CDR1 MDHEN, CDR2 SYDVKM. This CDR3 is 20 amino acids long. V dropped 5 bases and J dropped 0 bases, with 25 bases sitting between them. CDR3 loop: CASSIIDRRLSLTTNEKLFF. CDR3 nucleotides: TGTGCCAGCAGTATAATCGACCGGAGGCTCAGTCTCACAACTAATGAAAAACTGTTTTTT.

The chain combines TRBV2 with TRBJ1-4, with a weak D call TRBD1 (5 bases). V was trimmed by 4 bases and J by 3 bases, leaving 12 bases between them. From germline, CDR1 is SNHLY and CDR2 FYNNEI. The CDR3 runs 15 residues. The CDR3 DNA is TGTGCCAGCAGTGGAATCGGGGCGGCTAATGAAAAACTGTTTTTT. The encoded protein is CASSGIGAANEKLFF.

The rearrangement links TRBV7-8 to TRBJ2-3, with D unresolved. V shed 5 bases and J shed 3 bases, with 12 bases lying between them. Looked up from germline, CDR1 is SGHVS and CDR2 is FQNEAQ. This CDR3 comprises 14 residues. CDR3 DNA: TGTGCCAGCAGCCCCGGACCGAAAACAGATACGCAGTATTTT. Its protein is CASSPGPKTDTQYF.

CDR3 DNA sequence: TGTGCCAGCAGTGATTGCGGAGCGGCCTACTATGGCTACACCTTC. Protein: CASSDCGAAYYGYTF. This chain joins TRBV2 and TRBJ1-2; D gene uncertain. Trimming shortened V by 3 bases and J by 3 bases, and 14 bases separated the two germline ends. Germline-derived CDR1 and CDR2 are SNHLY and FYNNEI. The CDR3 has 15 amino acids.

The chain joins TRBV29-1 to TRBJ2-5; 10 nucleotides agree with TRBD2. CDR1 SQVTM and CDR2 ANQGSEA come from the germline V gene. The J segment lost 5 bases and the V segment lost 5 bases, leaving 5 bases of the junction unmatched. The CDR3 has 13 amino acids. The CDR3 DNA reads TGCAGCGTTCTCAGCGGGAGGGGGGAGACCCAGTACTTC. Translating it yields CSVLSGRGETQYF.

The rearrangement links TRBV27 to TRBJ1-1; no firm D call. CDR3 length: 14 amino acids. Germline values: CDR1 MNHEY, CDR2 SMNVEV (reference sequence). The V end was cut by 4 bases, the J end by 1 base, with 10 bases between. The CDR3 region is CASSSTEKNTEAFF. In DNA form, the CDR3 reads TGTGCCAGCAGTTCTACAGAGAAGAACACTGAAGCTTTCTTT.

V gene TRBV6-4 combines with J gene TRBJ2-3; the D gene is possibly TRBD1 (6 bases). This CDR3 comprises 14 residues. The V and J ends lost 5 bases and 6 bases respectively, with 15 bases between them. The germline gives CDR1 MRHNA, CDR2 SNTAGT. The DNA of the CDR3 is TGTGCCAGCAGTCCCCAGGGGAGAGGGGATACGCAGTATTTT. It codes for CASSPQGRGDTQYF.

The chain is built from TRBV5-4 and TRBJ2-3, with D hard to call. CDR1 is SGHNT and CDR2 is YYREEE in the germline V gene (reference sequence). Trimming pared 1 base from V and 4 bases from J, leaving 7 bases between. The CDR3 covers 13 residues. Written as DNA, the CDR3 is TGTGCCAGCAGCTTGAGGTCTCCAGATACGCAGTATTTT. It encodes CASSLRSPDTQYF.

This rearrangement joins TRBV28 to TRBJ2-4; D remains ambiguous. Trimming cost V 3 bases and J 1 base, with 7 bases left between them. This CDR3 comprises 14 residues. The germline V gene has CDR1 MDHEN and CDR2 SYDVKM. Here the CDR3 reads CASSFPHAKNIQYF. For the CDR3, the DNA is TGTGCCAGCAGTTTTCCGCATGCCAAAAACATTCAGTACTTC.